The sequence of this T cell receptor beta chain was determined in a study of blood T cells in healthy people across ages. Then a second PCR, running about 6 to 12 cycles, was carried out with a sample-barcoded 5' primer and a J-beta primer mix. A template-switch adaptor that had 12 random nucleotides put a tag on each cDNA molecule. TCRdb itself ran the 5' RACE reads through MiXCR, one entry per CDR3 protein. The sample has roughly 730,000 distinct CDR3 sequences; more than 50% are singletons. The J segment lost 5 bases and the V segment lost 8 bases, leaving 8 bases of the junction unmatched. CDR3 size: 12 residues. Germline V gene lookup returns CDR1 SQVTM and CDR2 ANQGSEA. Extraction of total RNA produced a minimum of 6 micrograms from each sample.

The sample consisted of blood. J is TRBJ2-7 and V is TRBV29-1; 8 bases are shared with TRBD2. This sequence was found in a man between 40 and 49 years old in good health. CDR3 nucleotide sequence: TGCAGCCCAAAGACTAGCGCCGACGAGCAGTACTTC. This codes for CSPKTSADEQYF.